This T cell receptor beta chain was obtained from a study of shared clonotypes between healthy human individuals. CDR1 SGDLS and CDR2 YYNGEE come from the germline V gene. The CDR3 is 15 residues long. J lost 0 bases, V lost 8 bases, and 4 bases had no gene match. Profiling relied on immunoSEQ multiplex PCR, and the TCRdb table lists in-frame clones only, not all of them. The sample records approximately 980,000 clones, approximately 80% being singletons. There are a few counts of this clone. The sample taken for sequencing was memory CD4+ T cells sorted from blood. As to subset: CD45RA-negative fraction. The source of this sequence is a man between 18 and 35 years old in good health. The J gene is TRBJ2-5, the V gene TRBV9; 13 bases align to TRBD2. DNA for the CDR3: TGTGCCAGTGGGACTAGCGGGATCTACCAAGAGACCCAGTACTTC. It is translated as CASGTSGIYQETQYF.